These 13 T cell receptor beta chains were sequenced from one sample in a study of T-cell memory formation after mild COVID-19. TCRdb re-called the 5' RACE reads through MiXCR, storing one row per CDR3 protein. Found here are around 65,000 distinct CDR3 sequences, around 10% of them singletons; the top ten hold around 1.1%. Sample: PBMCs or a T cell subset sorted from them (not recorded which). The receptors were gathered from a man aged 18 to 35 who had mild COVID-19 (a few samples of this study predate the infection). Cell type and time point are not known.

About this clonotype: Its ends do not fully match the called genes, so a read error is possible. This chain's CDR3 is CASTLLATRDSHSAHF. CDR3 nucleotides: TGTGCCAGCACACTCCTAGCCACTCGGGACTCCCACTCGGCGCACTTC. The chain links TRBV6-1 to TRBJ2-7; weak D call: TRBD2 (6 bases). Looked up from germline, CDR1 is MNHNS and CDR2 is SASEGT. CDR3 length: 16 residues.

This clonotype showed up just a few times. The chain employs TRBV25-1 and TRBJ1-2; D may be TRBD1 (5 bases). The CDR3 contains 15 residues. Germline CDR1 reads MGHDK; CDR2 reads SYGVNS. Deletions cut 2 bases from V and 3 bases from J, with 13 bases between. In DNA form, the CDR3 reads TGTGCCAGCAGTGAAACTGCAGAAGGGGACTATGGCTACACCTTC. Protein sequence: CASSETAEGDYGYTF.

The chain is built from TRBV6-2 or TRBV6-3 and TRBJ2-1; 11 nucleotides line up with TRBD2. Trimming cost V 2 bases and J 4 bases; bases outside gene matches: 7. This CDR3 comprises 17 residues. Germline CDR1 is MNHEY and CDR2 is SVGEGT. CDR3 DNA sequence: TGTGCCAGCAGTTACAGCCCTAGCGGGGGGATATACAATGAGCAGTTCTTC. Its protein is CASSYSPSGGIYNEQFF.

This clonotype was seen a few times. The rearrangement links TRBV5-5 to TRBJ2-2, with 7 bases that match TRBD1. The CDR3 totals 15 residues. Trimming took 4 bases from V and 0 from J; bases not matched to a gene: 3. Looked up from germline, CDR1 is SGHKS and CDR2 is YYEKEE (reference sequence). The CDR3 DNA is TGTGCCAGCAGCGACGACAGGGCGAACACCGGGGAGCTGTTTTTT. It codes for CASSDDRANTGELFF.

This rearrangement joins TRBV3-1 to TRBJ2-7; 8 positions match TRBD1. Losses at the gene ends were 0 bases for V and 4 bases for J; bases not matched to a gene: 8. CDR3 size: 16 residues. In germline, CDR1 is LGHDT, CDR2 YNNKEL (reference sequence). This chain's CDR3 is CASSQDIGTGEYEQYF. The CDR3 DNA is TGTGCCAGCAGCCAAGATATAGGGACAGGAGAGTACGAGCAGTACTTC.

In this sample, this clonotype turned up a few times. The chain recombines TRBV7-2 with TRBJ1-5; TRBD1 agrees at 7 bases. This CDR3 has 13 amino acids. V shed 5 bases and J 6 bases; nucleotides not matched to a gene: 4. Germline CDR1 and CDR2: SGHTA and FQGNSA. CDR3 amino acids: CASSPTGTQPQHF. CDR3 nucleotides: TGTGCCAGCAGCCCGACAGGGACTCAGCCCCAGCATTTT.

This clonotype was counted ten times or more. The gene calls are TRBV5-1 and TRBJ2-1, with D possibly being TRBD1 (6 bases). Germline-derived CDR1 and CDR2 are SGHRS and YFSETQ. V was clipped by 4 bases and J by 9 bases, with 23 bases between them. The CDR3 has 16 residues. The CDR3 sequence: CASSVGVRAGEGEQFF. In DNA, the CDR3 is TGCGCCAGCAGCGTAGGCGTTAGAGCAGGGGAAGGTGAGCAGTTCTTC. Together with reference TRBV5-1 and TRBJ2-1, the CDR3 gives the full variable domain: KAGVTQTPRYLIKTRGQQVTLSCSPISGHRSVSWYQQTPGQGLQFLFEYFSETQRNKGNFPGRFSGRQFSNSRSEMNVSTLELGDSALYLCASSVGVRAGEGEQFFGPGTRLTVL.

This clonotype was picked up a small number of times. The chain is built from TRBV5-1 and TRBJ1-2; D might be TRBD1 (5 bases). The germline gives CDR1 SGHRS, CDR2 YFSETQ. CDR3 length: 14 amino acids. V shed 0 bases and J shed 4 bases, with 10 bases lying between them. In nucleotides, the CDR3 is TGCGCCAGCAGCTTGGGTTGGGGGTCCTATGGCTACACCTTC. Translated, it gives CASSLGWGSYGYTF.

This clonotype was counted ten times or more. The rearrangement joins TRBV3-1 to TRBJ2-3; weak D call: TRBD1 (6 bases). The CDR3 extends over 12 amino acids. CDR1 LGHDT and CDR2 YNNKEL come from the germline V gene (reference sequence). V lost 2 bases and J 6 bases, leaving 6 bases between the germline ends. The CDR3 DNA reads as TGTGCCAGCAGCCAAACAGGGGATACGCAGTATTTT. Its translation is CASSQTGDTQYF.

In DNA, the CDR3 is TGTGCCAGCAGTTACCCCGGGACTAATCAGCCCCAGCATTTT. It specifies CASSYPGTNQPQHF. The V call is TRBV6-6, the J call TRBJ1-5, with D perhaps matching TRBD1 (5 bases). The V gene's germline CDR1 is MNHNY and CDR2 SVGAGI (reference sequence). Trimming stripped 2 bases from V and 4 bases from J, with 9 bases between. This CDR3 comprises 14 residues.

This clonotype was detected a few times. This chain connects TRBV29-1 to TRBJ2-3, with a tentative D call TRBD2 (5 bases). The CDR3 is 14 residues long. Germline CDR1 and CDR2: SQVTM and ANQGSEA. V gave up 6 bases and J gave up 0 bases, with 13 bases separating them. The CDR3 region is CSVNAGGSTDTQYF. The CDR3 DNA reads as TGCAGCGTCAACGCCGGCGGGAGCACAGATACGCAGTATTTT.

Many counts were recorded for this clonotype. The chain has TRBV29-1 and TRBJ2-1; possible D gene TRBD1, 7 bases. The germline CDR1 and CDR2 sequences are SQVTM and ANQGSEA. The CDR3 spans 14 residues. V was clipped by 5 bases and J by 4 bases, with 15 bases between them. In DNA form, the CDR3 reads TGCAGCGTTAGGGCCAGGGGGGAATACAATGAGCAGTTCTTC. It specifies CSVRARGEYNEQFF.

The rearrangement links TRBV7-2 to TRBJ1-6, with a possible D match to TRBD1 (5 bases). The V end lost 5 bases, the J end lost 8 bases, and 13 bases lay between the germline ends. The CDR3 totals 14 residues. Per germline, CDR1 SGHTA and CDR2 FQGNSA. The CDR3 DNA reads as TGTGCCAGCAGCCTAGGGGTGGGTTATTCACCCCTCCACTTT. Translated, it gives CASSLGVGYSPLHF. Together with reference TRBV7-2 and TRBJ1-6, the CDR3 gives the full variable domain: GAGVSQSPSNKVTEKGKDVELRCDPISGHTALYWYRQSLGQGLEFLIYFQGNSAPDKSGLPSDRFSAERTGGSVSTLTIQRTQQEDSAVYLCASSLGVGYSPLHFGNGTRLTVT.